This TCR beta chain was recorded in a study of T-cell memory formation after mild COVID-19. MiXCR, applied by TCRdb to the 5' RACE reads, yields one record per CDR3 protein. The sample yields around 450,000 distinct CDR3 sequences, around 20% seen once. The V gene's germline CDR1 is KGHDR and CDR2 SFDVKD. CDR3 length: 15 residues. V lost 4 bases and J lost 5, with 14 bases in between. Only a few counts were recorded for this clonotype. The chain is built from TRBV24-1 and TRBJ2-1; the D gene is possibly TRBD1 (6 bases). The sample comprised PBMCs or a T cell subset sorted from them (not recorded which). The receptor comes from an adult woman who had mild COVID-19 (a few samples of this study predate the infection). Cell type and time point are not known. CDR3 region: CATSEAGTHNNEQFF. The CDR3 bases are TGTGCCACCAGTGAGGCCGGGACACATAACAATGAGCAGTTCTTC.